The T cell receptor (beta chain) under discussion was sequenced for a study of cytomegalovirus exposure and HLA in healthy donors. A multiplex PCR was run with 60 Vbeta primers and 13 Jbeta primers. Sequencing was performed with immunoSEQ multiplex PCR; in TCRdb, only in-frame clones are kept and a portion is missing. Among about 110,000 clones listed, about three quarters were seen once. J gave up 8 bases and V 2 bases, and 8 bases lay outside the gene matches. Germline CDR1 reads GTSNPN; CDR2 reads SVGIG (reference sequence). The CDR3 totals 13 residues. The material sequenced was PBMCs. J is TRBJ1-2 and V is TRBV30, with TRBD1 matching 7 bases. This sequence originates from a female donor in good health and CMV-seropositive. The CDR3 bases are TGTGCCTGGAGTTCACGACAGGGTCGGGGCTACACCTTC. Translating gives CAWSSRQGRGYTF.